These 8 T cell receptor beta chains were all obtained from the same sample, sequenced in a study of blood T cells in healthy people across ages. Then a second PCR, running roughly 7 to 11 cycles, was carried out with a sample-barcoded 5' primer and a J-beta primer mix. TCRdb recomputed calls from the 5' RACE reads with MiXCR, one row per CDR3 protein. The table includes hundreds of thousands of distinct CDR3 sequences, roughly 29% detected once. The specimen sequenced was blood. Source of these receptors: a woman aged 70 to 79 in good health.

This clonotype occurred many times. The rearrangement uses TRBV6-5 and TRBJ2-7; maybe TRBD1 (6 bases). The CDR3 runs 15 residues. V lost 7 bases, J lost 0 bases, and 16 bases lay in between. CDR1 is MNHEY, CDR2 SVGAGI, per germline. The CDR3 DNA sequence: TGTGCCAGCACCAGGGACATCTCTAGCTCCTACGAGCAGTACTTC. Amino acid sequence: CASTRDISSSYEQYF.

The chain is built from TRBV20-1 and TRBJ2-2; no definite D call. Germline values: CDR1 DFQATT, CDR2 SNEGSKA (reference sequence). Trimming took 0 bases from V and 7 from J, leaving 9 bases between them. The CDR3 has 13 residues. The CDR3 nucleotides are TGCAGTGCTAGAGATAACTACAGCGGGGAGCTGTTTTTT. This codes for CSARDNYSGELFF.

The genes are TRBV4-1 and TRBJ1-1; no firm D call. The CDR3 spans 14 residues. The germline V gene encodes CDR1 MGHRA and CDR2 YSYEKL. Trimming left V 1 base short and J 0 bases short, with 6 bases between. The CDR3 sequence is CASSQGIMNTEAFF. CDR3 coding DNA: TGCGCCAGCAGCCAAGGGATCATGAACACTGAAGCTTTCTTT.

The chain carries TRBV5-1 and TRBJ1-1, with D tentatively TRBD1 (6 bases). CDR3 length: 16 amino acids. V shed 1 base and J shed 0 bases, with 13 bases lying between them. Germline V CDR1 and CDR2: SGHRS, YFSETQ. CDR3 loop: CASSLSAGAMNTEAFF. The CDR3, as DNA: TGCGCCAGCAGCTTGAGCGCAGGGGCGATGAACACTGAAGCTTTCTTT.

There are many counts of this clonotype. The chain has TRBV18 and TRBJ2-1, with a tentative D call TRBD1 (6 bases). Trimming stripped 5 bases from V and 2 bases from J, with 19 bases between. From germline, CDR1 is KGHSH and CDR2 LQKENI. The CDR3 spans 17 residues. The CDR3: CASSGNLGDTTYNEQFF. CDR3 in DNA: TGTGCCAGCTCAGGGAACCTGGGGGACACCACCTACAATGAGCAGTTCTTC.

In this sample, this clonotype turned up a few times. The J gene is TRBJ2-1, the V gene TRBV5-1; D uncertain. This CDR3 comprises 14 residues. With 2 bases removed from V and 5 bases from J, the gap between germline ends came to 11 bases. Germline assignment: CDR1 SGHRS and CDR2 YFSETQ. The CDR3 bases are TGCGCCAGCAGCTTCCTGGCGCGGAACAATGAGCAGTTCTTC. Translation: CASSFLARNNEQFF.

The CDR3 is CASSSGTTSPLNEQFF. CDR3 nucleotides: TGTGCCAGCAGTTCCGGTACCACTAGCCCCCTCAATGAGCAGTTCTTC. V is TRBV12-3 or TRBV12-4 and J is TRBJ2-1, with D possibly being TRBD2 (6 bases). The ends were cut back, 4 bases at V and 6 bases at J, with 19 bases in the middle. This CDR3 is 16 amino acids long.

This clonotype came up a few times. The V gene is TRBV6-1, the J gene TRBJ2-5; TRBD2 matches 9 bases. With the DNA end fitting TRBJ2-1 better, the J assignment may be wrong. The CDR3 is 16 amino acids. The germline gives CDR1 MNHNS, CDR2 SASEGT. CDR3 DNA: TGTGCCAGCAGTGAAGCGAGTAGCGGGAGAGGCAATGAGCAGTTCTTC. As protein: CASSEASSGRGNEQFF.